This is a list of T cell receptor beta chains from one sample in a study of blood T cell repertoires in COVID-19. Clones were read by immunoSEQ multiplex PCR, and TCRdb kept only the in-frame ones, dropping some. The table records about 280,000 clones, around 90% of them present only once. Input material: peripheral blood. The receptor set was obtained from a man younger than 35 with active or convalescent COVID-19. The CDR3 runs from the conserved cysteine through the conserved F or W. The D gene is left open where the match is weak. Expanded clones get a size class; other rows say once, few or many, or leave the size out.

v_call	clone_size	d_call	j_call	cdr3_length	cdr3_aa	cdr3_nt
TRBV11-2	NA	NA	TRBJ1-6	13	CASGLNRNSPLHF	TGTGCCAGCGGATTAAACAGGAATTCACCCCTCCACTTT
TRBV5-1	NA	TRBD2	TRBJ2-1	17	CASSTGTSGGPYNEQFF	TGCGCCAGCAGCACCGGGACTAGCGGGGGGCCCTACAATGAGCAGTTCTTC
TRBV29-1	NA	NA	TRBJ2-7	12	CSVEWRDHEQYF	TGCAGCGTTGAGTGGCGGGATCACGAGCAGTACTTC
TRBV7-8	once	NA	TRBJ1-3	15	CASSLIGTFGNTIYF	TGTGCCAGCAGCTTAATCGGGACATTCGGAAACACCATATATTTT
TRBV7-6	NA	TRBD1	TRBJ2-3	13	CASSIGQGATQYF	TGTGCCAGCAGCATCGGACAGGGGGCGACGCAGTATTTT
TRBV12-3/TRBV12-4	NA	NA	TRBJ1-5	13	CASSFSGIQPQHF	TGTGCCAGCAGTTTTTCAGGGATTCAGCCCCAGCATTTT
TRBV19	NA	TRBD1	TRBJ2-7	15	CASSIGTGGTYEQYF	TGTGCCAGTAGTATCGGGACAGGGGGCACGTACGAGCAGTACTTC
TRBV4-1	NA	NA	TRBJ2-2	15	CASSQDTWRPGELFF	TGCGCCAGCAGCCAAGATACTTGGAGGCCTGGGGAGCTGTTTTTT
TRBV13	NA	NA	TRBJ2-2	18	CASSLGPYGQIGSGELFF	TGTGCCAGCAGCTTGGGACCCTATGGACAGATTGGTTCCGGGGAGCTGTTTTTT
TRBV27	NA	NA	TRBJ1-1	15	CASSPFSSVNTEAFF	TGTGCCAGCAGTCCGTTTTCGAGTGTGAACACTGAAGCTTTCTTT
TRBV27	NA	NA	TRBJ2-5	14	CASSLVGGLETQYF	TGTGCCAGCAGTTTAGTAGGGGGTTTGGAGACCCAGTACTTC
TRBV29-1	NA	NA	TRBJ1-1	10	CSVDGQGQLF	TGCAGCGTTGACGGCCAGGGGCAACTCTTT
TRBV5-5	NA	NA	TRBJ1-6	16	CASSLSTQAYNSPLHF	TGTGCCAGCAGCTTGTCGACCCAGGCCTATAATTCACCCCTCCACTTT
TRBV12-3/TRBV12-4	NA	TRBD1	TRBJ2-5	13	CASSRDRQETQYF	TGTGCCAGCAGCCGGGACAGACAAGAGACCCAGTACTTC
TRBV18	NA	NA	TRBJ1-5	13	CASSPGGGQPQHF	TGTGCCAGCTCACCGGGGGGGGGCCAGCCCCAGCATTTT
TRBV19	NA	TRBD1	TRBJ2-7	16	CADSGCRDRSSDEQYF	TGTGCCGACTCCGGCTGCCGGGACAGATCCTCCGACGAGCAGTACTTC
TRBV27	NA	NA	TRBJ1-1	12	CASSSGETEAFF	TGTGCCAGCAGTTCGGGTGAAACTGAAGCTTTCTTT
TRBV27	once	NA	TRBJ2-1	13	CASSFGQYNEQFF	TGTGCCAGCAGTTTCGGTCAATACAATGAGCAGTTCTTC
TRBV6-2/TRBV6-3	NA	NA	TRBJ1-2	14	CASSYSTGNYGYTF	TGTGCCAGCAGTTACTCGACCGGGAACTATGGCTACACCTTC
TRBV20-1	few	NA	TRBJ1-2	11	CSARVAGGYTF	TGCAGTGCTAGAGTGGCAGGTGGCTACACCTTC
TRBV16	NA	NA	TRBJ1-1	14	CASSQSGRNTEAFF	TGTGCCAGCAGCCAATCTGGCCGGAACACTGAAGCTTTCTTT
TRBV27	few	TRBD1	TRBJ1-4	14	CASTSGQGVGKLFF	TGTGCCAGCACTTCGGGACAGGGGGTGGGAAAACTGTTTTTT
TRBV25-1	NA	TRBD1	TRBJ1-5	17	CASSGITKTGSNQPQHF	TGTGCCAGCAGCGGAATTACAAAGACAGGGAGCAATCAGCCCCAGCATTTT
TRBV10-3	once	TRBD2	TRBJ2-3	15	CAIRVAGGITDTQYF	TGTGCCATCAGAGTAGCGGGGGGGATCACAGATACGCAGTATTTT
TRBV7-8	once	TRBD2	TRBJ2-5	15	CASDASGGFQETQYF	TGTGCCAGCGATGCTAGCGGGGGGTTCCAAGAGACCCAGTACTTC
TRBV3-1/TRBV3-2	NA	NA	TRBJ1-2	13	CASSQGPVYGYTF	TGTGCCAGCAGCCAAGGTCCGGTCTATGGCTACACCTTC
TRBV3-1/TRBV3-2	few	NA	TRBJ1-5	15	CASSQGQGLNQPQHF	TGTGCCAGCAGCCAAGGGCAGGGGCTCAATCAGCCCCAGCATTTT
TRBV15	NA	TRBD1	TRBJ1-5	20	CATSRLPVVLTGDGNQPQHF	TGTGCCACCAGCAGATTACCCGTAGTGCTGACAGGGGATGGCAATCAGCCCCAGCATTTT
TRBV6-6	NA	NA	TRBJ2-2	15	CASIGTAENSGELFF	TGTGCCAGCATAGGTACTGCGGAAAACTCCGGGGAGCTGTTTTTT
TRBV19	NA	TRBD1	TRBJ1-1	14	CASVPGTENTEAFF	TGTGCCAGTGTCCCCGGGACAGAGAACACTGAAGCTTTCTTT
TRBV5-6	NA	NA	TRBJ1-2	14	CASSLGSAREGYTF	TGTGCCAGCAGCTTGGGGTCAGCTCGGGAGGGCTACACCTTC
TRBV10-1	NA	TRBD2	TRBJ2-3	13	CASSSGGLDTQYF	TGCGCCAGCAGTAGCGGGGGCTTAGATACGCAGTATTTT
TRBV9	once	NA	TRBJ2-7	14	CASSVAGGPSEQYF	TGTGCCAGCAGCGTAGCGGGGGGCCCCTCGGAGCAGTACTTC
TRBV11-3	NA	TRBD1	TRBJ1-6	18	CASSPRGPQTGCHSPLHF	TGTGCCAGCAGCCCCCGTGGGCCTCAGACAGGGTGCCATTCACCCCTCCACTTT
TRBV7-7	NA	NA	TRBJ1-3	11	CAILFGNTIYF	TGTGCCATCCTCTTTGGAAACACCATATATTTT
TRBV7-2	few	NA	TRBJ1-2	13	CASSKTAAYGYTF	TGTGCCAGCAGCAAGACTGCTGCCTATGGCTACACCTTC
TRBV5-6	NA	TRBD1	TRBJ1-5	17	CASSSGPGGIRNQPQHF	TGTGCCAGCAGCAGCGGGCCAGGGGGCATAAGGAATCAGCCCCAGCATTTT